This T cell receptor (beta chain) was identified in a study of technical replicates of blood from several donors. CDR3 size: 16 residues. With 2 bases removed from V and 2 bases from J, the gap between germline ends came to 15 bases. Germline assignment: CDR1 SGHDN and CDR2 FVKESK. Clones were sequenced by immunoSEQ multiplex PCR, and TCRdb holds only the in-frame ones, with some missing. The profile shows fewer than 70,000 clones, roughly 92% of them singletons. The chain uses TRBV14 and TRBJ1-1; D is possibly TRBD1 (5 bases). The TCR was taken from a human donor in good health. The source material was T cells isolated from PBMCs. This CDR3 is CASSQNPGGLNTEAFF. The DNA for the CDR3 is TGTGCCAGCAGCCAAAACCCGGGGGGTTTAAACACTGAAGCTTTCTTT.